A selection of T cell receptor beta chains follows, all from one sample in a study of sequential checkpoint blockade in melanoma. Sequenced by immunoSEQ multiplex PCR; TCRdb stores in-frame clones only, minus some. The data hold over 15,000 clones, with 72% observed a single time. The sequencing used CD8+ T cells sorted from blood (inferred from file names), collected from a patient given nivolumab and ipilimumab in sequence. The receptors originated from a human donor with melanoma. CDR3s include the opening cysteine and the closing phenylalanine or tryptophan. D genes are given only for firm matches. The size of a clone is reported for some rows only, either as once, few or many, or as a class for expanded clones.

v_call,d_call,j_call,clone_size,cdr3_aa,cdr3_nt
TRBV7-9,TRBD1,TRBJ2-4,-,CASSPGQGSVKNIQYF,TGTGCCAGCAGCCCCGGACAGGGGAGCGTAAAAAACATTCAGTACTTC
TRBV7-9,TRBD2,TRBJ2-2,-,CASSLGSLAGAAGELFF,TGTGCCAGCAGCTTAGGGTCCCTAGCGGGAGCGGCCGGGGAGCTGTTTTTT
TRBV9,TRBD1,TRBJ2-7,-,CASSVGQGRSLGEQYF,TGTGCCAGCAGCGTGGGACAGGGAAGATCTTTGGGCGAGCAGTACTTC
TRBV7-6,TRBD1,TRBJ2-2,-,CASSPDRVPGELFF,TGTGCCAGCAGCCCGGACAGGGTTCCCGGGGAGCTGTTTTTT
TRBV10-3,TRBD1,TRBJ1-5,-,CAISESVTGGQPQHF,TGTGCCATCAGTGAGTCGGTAACAGGGGGTCAGCCCCAGCATTTT
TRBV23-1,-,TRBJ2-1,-,CASRHPRLLSSYNEQFF,TGCGCCAGCAGGCATCCTCGCCTTCTGAGCTCCTACAATGAGCAGTTCTTC
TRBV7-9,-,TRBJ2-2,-,CASSLQGTSTGELFF,TGTGCCAGCAGCTTGCAGGGAACCAGCACCGGGGAGCTGTTTTTT
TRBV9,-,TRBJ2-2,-,CASSVAVRSAGELFF,TGTGCCAGCAGCGTAGCGGTTCGCTCCGCCGGGGAGCTGTTTTTT
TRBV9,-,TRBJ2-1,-,CASSVGGSINEQFF,TGTGCCAGCAGCGTAGGAGGTAGTATCAATGAGCAGTTCTTC
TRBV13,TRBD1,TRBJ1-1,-,CASRLDRAEAFF,TGTGCCAGCAGACTGGACAGGGCTGAAGCTTTCTTT
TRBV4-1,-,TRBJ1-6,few,CASSAREYNSPLHF,TGCGCCAGCAGCGCGAGGGAGTATAATTCACCCCTCCACTTT
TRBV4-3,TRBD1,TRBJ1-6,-,CASSQEVWGQGYLNGSPLHF,TGCGCCAGCAGCCAAGAAGTGTGGGGACAGGGCTATCTTAATGGTTCACCCCTCCACTTT
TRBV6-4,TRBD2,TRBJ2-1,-,CASRTSTSAYNEQFF,TGTGCCAGTAGGACTAGCACCTCCGCCTACAATGAGCAGTTCTTC